The T cell receptor (beta chain) described here comes from a study of T cells in Graves' hyperthyroidism and ophthalmopathy. From RNA transcripts, TCR beta CDR3 regions were amplified. HTBI primers were the set used in a first-round RT-PCR of the TCR CDR3. Each CDR3 protein is one row after TCRdb ran MiXCR on the multiplex PCR reads. The sample carries about 300,000 distinct CDR3 sequences, roughly 17% recorded once. This clonotype was detected many times. The TCR originated in a man younger than 45 with Graves' hyperthyroidism. Material for sequencing was blood.

CDR3 in DNA: TGTGCCAGCAGTTTGACCCAGAAGGGAAACACCATATATTTT. Its translation is CASSLTQKGNTIYF. V and J are TRBV28 and TRBJ1-3; the D is unclear. V was trimmed by 3 bases and J by 4 bases, leaving 10 bases between them. The germline V gene encodes CDR1 MDHEN and CDR2 SYDVKM. CDR3 length: 14 residues.